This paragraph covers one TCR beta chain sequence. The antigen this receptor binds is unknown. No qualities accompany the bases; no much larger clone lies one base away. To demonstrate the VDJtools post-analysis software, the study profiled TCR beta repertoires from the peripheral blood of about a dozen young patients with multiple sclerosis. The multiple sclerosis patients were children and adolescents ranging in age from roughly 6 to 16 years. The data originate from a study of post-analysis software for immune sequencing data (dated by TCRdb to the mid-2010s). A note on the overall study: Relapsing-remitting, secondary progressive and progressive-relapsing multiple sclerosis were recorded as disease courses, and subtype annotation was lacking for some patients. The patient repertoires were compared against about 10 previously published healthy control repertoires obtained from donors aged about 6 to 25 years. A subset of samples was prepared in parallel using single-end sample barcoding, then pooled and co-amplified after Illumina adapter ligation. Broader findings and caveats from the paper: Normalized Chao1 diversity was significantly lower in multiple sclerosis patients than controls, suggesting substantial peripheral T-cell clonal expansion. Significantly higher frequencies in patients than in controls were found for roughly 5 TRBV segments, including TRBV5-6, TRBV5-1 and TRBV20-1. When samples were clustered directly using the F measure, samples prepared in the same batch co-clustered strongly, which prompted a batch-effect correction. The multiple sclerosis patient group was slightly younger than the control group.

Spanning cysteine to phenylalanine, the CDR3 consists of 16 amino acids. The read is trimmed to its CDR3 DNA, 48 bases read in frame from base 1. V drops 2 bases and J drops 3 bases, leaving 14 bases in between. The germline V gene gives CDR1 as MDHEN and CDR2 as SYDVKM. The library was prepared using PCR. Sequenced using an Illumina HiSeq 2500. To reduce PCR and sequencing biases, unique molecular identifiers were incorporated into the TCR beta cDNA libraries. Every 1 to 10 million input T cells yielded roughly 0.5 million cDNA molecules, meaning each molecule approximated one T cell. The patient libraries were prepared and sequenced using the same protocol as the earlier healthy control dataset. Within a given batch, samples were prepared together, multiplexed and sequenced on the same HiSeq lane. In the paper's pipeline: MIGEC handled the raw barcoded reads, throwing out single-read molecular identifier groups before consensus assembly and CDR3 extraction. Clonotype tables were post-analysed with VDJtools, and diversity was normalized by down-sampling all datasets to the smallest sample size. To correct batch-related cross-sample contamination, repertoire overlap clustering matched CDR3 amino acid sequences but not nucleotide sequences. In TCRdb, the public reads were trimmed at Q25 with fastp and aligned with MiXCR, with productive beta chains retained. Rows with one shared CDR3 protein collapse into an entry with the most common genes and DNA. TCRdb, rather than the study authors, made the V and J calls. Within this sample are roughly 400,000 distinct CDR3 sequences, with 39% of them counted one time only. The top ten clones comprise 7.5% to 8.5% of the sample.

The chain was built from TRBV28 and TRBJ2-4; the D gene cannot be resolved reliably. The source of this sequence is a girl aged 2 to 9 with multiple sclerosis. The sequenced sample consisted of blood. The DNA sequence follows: TGTGCCAGCAGTTTAGGGCCTACCTGGGGCAAAAACATTCAGTACTTC. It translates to CASSLGPTWGKNIQYF.